The next 5 T cell receptor beta chains were all read from a single sample in a study of a mutant IDH1 vaccine in newly diagnosed glioma (dated by TCRdb to about 2021). Library preparation used the immunoSEQ multiplex PCR assay. Entries here come from immuneACCESS through TCRdb and include only in-frame sequences with V and J called. Some clones fail to appear in such tables; in the studies checked, an unresolved V gene covers under half of the shortfall, and the cause of the remainder is unknown. Present in this sample are tens of thousands of clones, around 87% of which were seen just once. The biggest ten clones account for around 3% of the sample. For these TCRs, the target antigens are not known. In the paper's terms, the time point label means: week 5, during vaccination. Each vaccine dose, consisting of 300 ug of a 20-mer mutant IDH1 peptide in Montanide, was administered subcutaneously with topical imiquimod.

Sequencing was performed on peripheral blood mononuclear cells (PBMCs), taken from a glioma patient whose treatment included an IDH1 peptide vaccine. These receptors all come from a woman in her thirties or forties with glioma. Some clones in this sample may be carry-over from other donors' samples.

This chain uses TRBV5-4 with TRBJ2-7, with D perhaps matching TRBD2 (6 bases). The CDR3 has 13 amino acids. CDR1 and CDR2 (germline): SGHNT, YYREEE (reference sequence). Trimming removed 3 bases from V and 6 bases from J, with 13 bases in between. The CDR3 spells CASSSLRRGEQYF. As DNA, the CDR3 is TGTGCCAGCAGCTCTTTGAGGCGGGGCGAGCAGTACTTC. Full variable domain (rest looked up from reference TRBV5-4 and TRBJ2-7): ETGVTQSPTHLIKTRGQQVTLRCSSQSGHNTVSWYQQALGQGPQFIFQYYREEENGRGNFPPRFSGLQFPNYSSELNVNALELDDSALYLCASSSLRRGEQYFGPGTRLTVT.

The genes are TRBV5-5 and TRBJ2-7; no definite D call. Germline assignment: CDR1 SGHKS and CDR2 YYEKEE (reference sequence). There are 12 residues in the CDR3. The ends were cut back, 1 base at V and 3 bases at J, with 5 bases in the middle. The CDR3 nucleotides are TGTGCCAGCAGCTTGACCCGCTACGAGCAGTACTTC. It encodes CASSLTRYEQYF.

This clone has a single count. The rearrangement uses TRBV9 and TRBJ2-3; tentatively, D is TRBD1 (5 bases). The germline V gene encodes CDR1 SGDLS and CDR2 YYNGEE. V lost 0 bases and J 4 bases, leaving 15 bases between the germline ends. The CDR3 is 16 amino acids. Here the CDR3 DNA reads TGTGCCAGCAGCGTAGCGGATTCAGGGTTCTCAGATACGCAGTATTTT. Translated: CASSVADSGFSDTQYF.

This sequence joins TRBV2 and TRBJ2-2; D is unclear. The germline CDR1 and CDR2 sequences are SNHLY and FYNNEI. The length of the CDR3 is 13 residues. V was pared by 6 bases and J by 1 base, with 6 bases between. The CDR3 spells CASRRENTGELFF. CDR3 nucleotides: TGTGCCAGCAGGCGAGAGAACACCGGGGAGCTGTTTTTT. Variable domain in full (rest from reference TRBV2 and TRBJ2-2): EPEVTQTPSHQVTQMGQEVILRCVPISNHLYFYWYRQILGQKVEFLVSFYNNEISEKSEIFDDQFSVERPDGSNFTLKIRSTKLEDSAMYFCASRRENTGELFFGEGSRLTVL.

The chain joins TRBV27 to TRBJ2-5; D may be TRBD1 (6 bases). This CDR3 has 16 amino acids. Deletions cut 6 bases from V and 7 bases from J, with 24 bases between. CDR1 and CDR2 from the germline V gene are MNHEY and SMNVEV (reference sequence). CDR3 amino acids: CASSPSEGHLPGTQYF. CDR3 coding DNA: TGTGCCAGCAGCCCTAGTGAGGGACACCTTCCAGGGACCCAGTACTTC.